The TCR beta chain under discussion was sequenced for a study of neurological immune-mediated disorders (dated by TCRdb to about 2019). Concerning the study at large: Among the roughly 34 multiple sclerosis patients, relapsing-remitting MS accounted for some 30 and secondary progressive MS accounted for 3. Peripheral blood TCR-beta repertoires from patients with HTLV-I-associated myelopathy (HAM/TSP), patients with multiple sclerosis, and healthy controls were compared in the study using UMI-based sequencing. Longitudinal samples, technical triplicates and paired sorted CD4+ and CD8+ T-cell subsets, alongside PBMC samples, were included among the approximately 100 TCR-beta libraries. The cohort comprised 65 to 75 subjects: roughly 15 HAM/TSP patients, around 34 multiple sclerosis patients and about 20 healthy controls.

In its sample, this clonotype was seen many times. The antigen it binds to is not known. One base away there is no much larger clone; base qualities are not given. To synthesize cDNA, template-switch 5'RACE was performed with a primer carrying a 10-nucleotide random unique molecular identifier so that each TCR transcript was tagged. Every sequencing run yielded over 180 million TCR-beta sequences covering 15-18 subjects. The RNeasy kit was used to extract total RNA. The KAPA Real-time Library Amplification kit was used to amplify TCR-beta VDJ regions with primers for the TCR constant region and the 5'RACE anchor. A first PCR added sample indexes and Illumina adaptors, after which a second PCR increased the library yield. After purification with Ampure beads, the TCR product of roughly 650 bp was size-selected on a 2% E-gel SizeSelection system. Before pooling, library quality was checked on a Bioanalyzer, concentration was measured with Qubit, and libraries were quantified with the Kapa Library Quantification kit. An Illumina HiSeq 2500 was used to sequence the libraries paired-end at 2 x 150 bp. To increase sequence diversity, 25-30% phiX was spiked into each library pool. Processing in the source paper ran as follows. The quality-filtered reads were processed with the UMI-based MiGEC pipeline, whose error correction step removed more than 90% of the raw TCR sequences. VDJ genes were aligned to IMGT germline references, and each clonotype was defined by a unique CDR3 amino acid sequence together with V-J genes. Clonal expansion, Shannon diversity, and CDR3 relatedness (CalcPairwiseDistances, ClusterSamples) were evaluated with VDJtools, and phylogenetic trees were built with CLCbio workbench. Using coefficient-of-variation modelling across technical triplicates, the study counted a clone as expanded if it had at least 8 unique UMIs. Starting from the raw public reads, TCRdb applied fastp trimming at Q25, assembled clones with MiXCR and retained in-frame beta chains. Records with the same CDR3 protein are collapsed into one entry carrying the most frequent genes and DNA. What appears here as the V and J calls and clone size reflects TCRdb's work, not the paper's. The sample table lists tens of thousands of distinct CDR3 sequences, 2.6% of them with a count of one. The ten largest account for roughly 1.2% of the sample.

For the unsorted PBMC libraries, 2 million PBMCs were stored in RNAlater at -80 degrees C until RNA extraction and were used to generate the libraries. Multiple sclerosis patients were enrolled in a US clinical protocol under which disease progression was evaluated by magnetic resonance imaging. Peripheral blood underwent Ficoll-Hypaque density gradient centrifugation to isolate PBMCs, which were then cryopreserved in liquid nitrogen. The CDR1 and CDR2 encoded by the germline V gene are SGHTA and FQGNSA. From the cysteine up to the phenylalanine, the CDR3 has a length of 15 residues. CDR3 DNA is the only sequence kept; it has 45 bases, read in frame from the first base. Trimming takes 2 bases off V and 2 bases off J; junction bases not matched to a gene: 5. The research as a whole found: No identical CDR3 amino acid sequences were found to be shared among expanded clones across subjects, suggesting that TCR-beta repertoires were private in all groups. The MS cluster was not associated with any clinical or MRI features, and the authors stated that larger cohorts are needed. In a phylogenetic analysis, the repertoires of 18 out of 34 MS patients fell into a single cluster of related CDR3 sequences, pointing to a possible signature at the repertoire level. TCR clonal expansion was highest in HAM/TSP patients and lowest in MS patients, with MS patients falling below even healthy controls.

The clonotype comes from a woman in her 30s with multiple sclerosis. Sequenced input: PBMCs. The chain is assembled from TRBV7-2 and TRBJ2-5; 7 bases in the middle match TRBD1. The DNA sequence follows: TGTGCCAGCAGCTTATCCGGGACAGTTCAAGAGACCCAGTACTTC. Its protein product is CASSLSGTVQETQYF.